This is a list of T cell receptor beta chains from one sample in a study of siplizumab effects on memory and regulatory T cells. TCRdb keeps only in-frame clones here, not all; method: immunoSEQ multiplex PCR. The sample lists some 100,000 clones; under 95% were seen once. The source material was Tregs sorted from blood. These receptors originate from a human donor in good health. Both conserved end residues are trimmed from each CDR3. The size field is filled for only some rows; it gives once, few, many or a size class.

>-|-|TRBV4-2
ASSQADRGNDEQY
>-|TRBJ1-6|TRBV18
ASSPTRTGESGSPLH
>-|TRBJ1-6|TRBV18
ASSIDGARSPLH
>few|TRBJ1-1|TRBV10-3
AISGADREAF
>-|TRBJ2-7|TRBV6-6
ASSYLNREYEQY
>once|TRBJ1-1|TRBV6-5
ASSYSTQNTEAF
>-|TRBJ2-7|TRBV27
ASRPDLGLYEQY
>-|TRBJ1-5|TRBV18
ASSLRQVYQPQH
>-|TRBJ1-5|TRBV18
ASSGQVNQPQH
>-|TRBJ2-5|TRBV9
ASSVDMGGETQY
>-|TRBJ1-2|TRBV27
ASSHPGDGYT
>-|TRBJ2-3|TRBV9
ASSLGRRGGVLSRSTDTQY
>-|TRBJ2-1|TRBV27
ASSLPGQGSYNEQF
>-|TRBJ1-1|TRBV6-1
ASSAALGGGEAF
>-|TRBJ2-1|TRBV11-1
ASSPGLAGGPEQF
>-|TRBJ2-3|TRBV9
ASSGALAADTQY
>once|TRBJ1-1|TRBV5-1
ASSLVTNTEAF
>-|TRBJ1-6|TRBV11-3
ASSSGTALNSPLH
>once|TRBJ1-4|TRBV27
ASTETGLGEKLF
>-|TRBJ2-1|TRBV7-9
ASSLKGQTYEQF
>-|TRBJ2-3|TRBV5-4
ASSLESGLTDTQY
>-|TRBJ2-1|TRBV18
ASSPRLAGDNEQF
>-|TRBJ2-7|TRBV9
ASSPAGTETYEQY
>-|TRBJ2-1|TRBV4-2
ASSQDPAGGLQFYNEQF
>-|TRBJ1-1|TRBV15
ATSRGGVMNTEAF
>-|TRBJ2-5|TRBV6-5
ASSSQGPETQY
>once|TRBJ2-7|TRBV9
ASSPASGRATYEQY
>few|TRBJ1-3|TRBV2
ASSVSGNTIY
>-|TRBJ2-1|TRBV11-2
ASSSLWSGYNEQF
>-|TRBJ2-7|TRBV6-5
ASSLAGQGYYEQY
>-|TRBJ2-7|TRBV11-3
ASSGSGYEQY
>-|TRBJ1-1|TRBV6-1
ASRGNTEAF
>-|TRBJ1-1|TRBV6-6
ASLGPNTEAF
>-|TRBJ2-3|TRBV6-5
ASSYRLPDTQY
>-|TRBJ1-1|TRBV18
ASSPAQVAHSEAF
>-|TRBJ1-1|TRBV6-5
ASSYGQNTEAF
>-|TRBJ1-1|TRBV5-1
ASSLVGIMNTEAF
>-|TRBJ2-1|TRBV5-1
ASSLLAGGPYEQF
>-|TRBJ2-7|TRBV7-2
ASSPRTGDREQY
>-|TRBJ1-1|TRBV4-2
ASSQGPDRTTLNTEAF
>-|TRBJ1-1|TRBV10-3
AISEGANTEAF
>-|TRBJ1-3|TRBV6-5
ASRQGLRGDTIY
>-|TRBJ2-2|TRBV30
AWSVGRTGELF
>-|TRBJ2-5|TRBV5-1
ASSTGQGAGETQY
>-|TRBJ2-2|TRBV10-3
AFFRGLGGELF
>-|TRBJ2-1|TRBV29-1
SVKSGGAVYNEQF
>-|TRBJ1-5|TRBV10-3
AISPDSNQPQH
>few|TRBJ2-5|TRBV5-5
ASSYRSSQETQY
>-|TRBJ2-2|TRBV14
ASSLVRNTGELF
>-|TRBJ2-3|TRBV23-1
ASKDRGPEDTQY
>-|TRBJ1-5|TRBV6-6
ASRTPGFNQPQH